This T cell receptor (beta chain) came from a study of T cells in localized non-small cell lung cancer. Study findings and constraints: There was higher T cell clonality in uninvolved adjacent lung than in tumor, and it was highest there. Heterogeneity remains possible, as sequencing covered one tumor region only. Adjacent lung was found to contain a median roughly 60 of the top 100 tumor clones.

It was adjacent lung free of atypia that was taken, at least 2 cm from the tumor margin. This CDR3 comprises 13 residues. V was clipped by 6 bases and J by 3 bases, with 11 bases between them. The germline CDR1 and CDR2 sequences are MNHGY and SAAAGT. On this clone itself: As yet, its antigen is unknown.

TCRdb's copy holds only in-frame clones and misses some; the assay was immunoSEQ multiplex PCR. The data contain about 1,600 clones, 20% to 30% of them singletons. The genes are TRBV6-8 and TRBJ1-2, with D unresolved. The sample here was normal lung tissue next to the tumor, taken before any cancer treatment. This sequence originates from a man between 40 and 70 years old with stage II squamous cell lung carcinoma. The CDR3 protein is CASRDDGDYGYTF. CDR3 DNA sequence: TGTGCCAGCAGGGACGACGGTGACTATGGCTACACCTTC.